The subject of this entry is one TCR beta chain. Only in-frame clones appear in the TCRdb table, and some are missing; sequencing was by immunoSEQ multiplex PCR. The data hold over 30,000 clones, with about 89% observed a single time. The data stem from a study of T cell changes during pregnancy in multiple sclerosis. Germline V gene sequence: CDR1 MNHEY, CDR2 SVGAGI. CDR3 length: 14 amino acids. Trimming pared 1 base from V and 3 bases from J, leaving 9 bases between. The rearrangement uses TRBV6-5 and TRBJ1-2, with D perhaps matching TRBD1 (5 bases). The sequence was obtained from a female donor in good health, enrolled as a control in a pregnancy study. This sample comprised CD4+ T cells from peripheral blood mononuclear cells, obtained in the third trimester of pregnancy. This CDR3 is CASSYLGRDYGYTF. CDR3 coding DNA: TGTGCCAGCAGTTACTTGGGGCGAGACTATGGCTACACCTTC.